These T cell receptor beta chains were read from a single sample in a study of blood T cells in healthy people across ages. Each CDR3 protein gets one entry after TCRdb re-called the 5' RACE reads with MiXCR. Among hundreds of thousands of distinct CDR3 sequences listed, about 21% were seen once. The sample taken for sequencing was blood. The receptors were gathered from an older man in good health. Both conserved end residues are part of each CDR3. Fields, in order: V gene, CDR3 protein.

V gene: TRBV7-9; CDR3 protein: CASRRELDNEQFF
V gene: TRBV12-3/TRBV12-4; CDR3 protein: CTSGRTSGRLNTGELFF
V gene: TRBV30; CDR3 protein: CAWSIGSTDTQYF
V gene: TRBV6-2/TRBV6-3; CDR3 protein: CASSLLGLAEKDTQYF
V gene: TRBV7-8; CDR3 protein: CASSLAWGYEQYF
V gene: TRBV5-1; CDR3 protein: CASSPTGGRVNSYEQYF
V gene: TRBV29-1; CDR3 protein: CSVASGRVVEQYF
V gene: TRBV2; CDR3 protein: CASSERGVSTETQYF
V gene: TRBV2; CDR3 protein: CASRPGRAGYNQPQHF
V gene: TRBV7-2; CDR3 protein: CASSFSGTANEKLFF
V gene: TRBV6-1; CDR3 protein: CASRHQAVTRSYEQYF
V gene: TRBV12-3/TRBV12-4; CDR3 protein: CASTEKNIQYF
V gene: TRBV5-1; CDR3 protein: CASSLGQGSSGNTIYF
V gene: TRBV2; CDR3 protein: CASSTTGGQPQHF
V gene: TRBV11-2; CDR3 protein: CASSFSREHQETQYF
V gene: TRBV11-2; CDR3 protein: CASTIGLVDYGYTF
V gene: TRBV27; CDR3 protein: CASSLRDRETQYF
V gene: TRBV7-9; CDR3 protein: CASSPGGSSQETQYF
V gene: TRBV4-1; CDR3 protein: CASSQGDYEQFF
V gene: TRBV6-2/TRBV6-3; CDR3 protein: CASSYQALSHNEQFF
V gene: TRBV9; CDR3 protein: CASSAGWQREQFF
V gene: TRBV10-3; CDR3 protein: CAISEARGEQYF
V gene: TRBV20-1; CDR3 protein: CSPGRQGAYNYGYTF
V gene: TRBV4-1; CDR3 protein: CASSQLGLYGYTF
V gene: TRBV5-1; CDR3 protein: CASSLGQGGSGNTIYF
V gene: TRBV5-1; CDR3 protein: CASSDQMGEKLFF
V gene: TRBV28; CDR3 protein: CASSATGIGLFF
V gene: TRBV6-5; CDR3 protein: CASSYSGTSQETQYF
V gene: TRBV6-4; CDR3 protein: CASIHRVGETQYF
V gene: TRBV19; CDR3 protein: CASSPGLVYEQYF
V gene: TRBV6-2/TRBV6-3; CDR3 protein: CASSYSRLHEQFF
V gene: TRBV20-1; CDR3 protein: CSARPTISNQPQHF
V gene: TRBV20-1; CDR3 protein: CSAIRPPEWNEQFF
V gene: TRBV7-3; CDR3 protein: CASSLFSGRRAEQFF
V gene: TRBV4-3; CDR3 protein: CASSQEMMGQANYGYTF
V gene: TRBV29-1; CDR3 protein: CSVEDLVMNTEAFF
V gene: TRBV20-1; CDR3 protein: CSARPTFQGANEQYF